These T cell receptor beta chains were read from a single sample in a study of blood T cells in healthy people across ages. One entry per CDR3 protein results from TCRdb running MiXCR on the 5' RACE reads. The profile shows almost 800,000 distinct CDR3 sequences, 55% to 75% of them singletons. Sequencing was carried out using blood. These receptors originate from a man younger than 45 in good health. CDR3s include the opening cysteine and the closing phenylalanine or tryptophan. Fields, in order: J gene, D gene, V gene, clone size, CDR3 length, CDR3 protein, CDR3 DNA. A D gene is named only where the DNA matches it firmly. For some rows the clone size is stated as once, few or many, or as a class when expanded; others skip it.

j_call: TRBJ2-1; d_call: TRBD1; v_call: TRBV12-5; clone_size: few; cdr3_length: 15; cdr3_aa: CASGSGGTGGYEQFF; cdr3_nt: TGTGCTAGTGGTTCGGGGGGGACAGGGGGCTATGAGCAGTTCTTC
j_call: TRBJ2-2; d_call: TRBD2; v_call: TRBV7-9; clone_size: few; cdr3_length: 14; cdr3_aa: CASSLQSGIGELFF; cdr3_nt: TGTGCCAGCAGCTTACAAAGCGGGATCGGGGAGCTGTTTTTT
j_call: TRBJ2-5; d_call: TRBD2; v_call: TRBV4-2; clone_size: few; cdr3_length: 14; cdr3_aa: CASSQEAGAGTQYF; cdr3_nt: TGTGCCAGCAGCCAAGAAGCGGGGGCCGGGACCCAGTACTTC
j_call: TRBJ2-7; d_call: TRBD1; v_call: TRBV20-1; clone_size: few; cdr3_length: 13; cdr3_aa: CSAPRDRGHEQYF; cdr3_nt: TGCAGTGCTCCGCGGGACAGGGGACACGAGCAGTACTTC
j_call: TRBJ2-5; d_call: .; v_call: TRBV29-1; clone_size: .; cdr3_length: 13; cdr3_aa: CSVLGGWQETQYF; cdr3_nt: TGCAGCGTCTTGGGGGGATGGCAAGAGACCCAGTACTTC
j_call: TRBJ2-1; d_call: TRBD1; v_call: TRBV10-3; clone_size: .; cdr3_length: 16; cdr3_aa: CAIRTSTGGSYNEQFF; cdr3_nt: TGTGCCATCAGGACCTCTACAGGGGGCTCCTACAATGAGCAGTTCTTC
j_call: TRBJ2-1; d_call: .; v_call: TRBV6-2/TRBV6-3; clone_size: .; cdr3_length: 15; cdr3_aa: CASRRTGLAYNEQFF; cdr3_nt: TGTGCCAGCAGAAGAACAGGGCTGGCCTACAATGAGCAGTTCTTC
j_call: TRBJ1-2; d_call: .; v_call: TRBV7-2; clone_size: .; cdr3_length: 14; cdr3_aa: CASSLVGVFNGYTF; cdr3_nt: TGTGCCAGCAGCTTAGTGGGTGTTTTTAATGGCTACACCTTC
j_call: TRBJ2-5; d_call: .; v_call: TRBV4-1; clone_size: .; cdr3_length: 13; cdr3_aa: CASSPRDLETQYF; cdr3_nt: TGCGCCAGCAGCCCTAGGGACTTGGAGACCCAGTACTTC
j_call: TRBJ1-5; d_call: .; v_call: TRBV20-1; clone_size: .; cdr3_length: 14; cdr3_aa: CSARGYFSNQPQHF; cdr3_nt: TGCAGTGCTAGGGGGTACTTCAGCAATCAGCCCCAGCATTTT
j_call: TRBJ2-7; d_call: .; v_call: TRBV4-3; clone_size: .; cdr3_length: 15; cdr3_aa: CASSQEDSREYEQYF; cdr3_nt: TGCGCCAGCAGCCAAGAAGATAGCAGGGAATACGAGCAGTACTTC
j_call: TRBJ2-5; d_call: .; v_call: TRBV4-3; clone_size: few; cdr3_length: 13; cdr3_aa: CASRLVGQETQYF; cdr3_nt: TGCGCCAGCAGACTAGTGGGGCAAGAGACCCAGTACTTC
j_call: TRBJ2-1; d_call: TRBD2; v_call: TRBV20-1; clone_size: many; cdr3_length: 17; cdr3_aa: CSATRVTSGLSYNEQFF; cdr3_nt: TGCAGTGCTACCCGAGTGACTAGCGGACTCTCCTACAATGAGCAGTTCTTC